Listed below are T cell receptor beta chains from one sample, sequenced in a study of cytomegalovirus exposure and HLA in healthy donors. The data were produced by immunoSEQ multiplex PCR, yet TCRdb's version contains in-frame clones alone and is incomplete. Of about 94,000 clones in the sample, roughly 80% were seen once. The specimen was PBMCs. The receptors come from a woman aged 55-69 years in good health and CMV-seronegative. Both conserved end residues are part of each CDR3. The D gene is left open where the match is weak. Not all rows give a size; the values are once, few, many and, for expanded clones, a class.

D,size,V,J,DNA,CDR3
NA,NA,TRBV10-2,TRBJ2-2,TGCGCCAGCAGTAAGGAGACCGGGGAGCTGTTTTTT,CASSKETGELFF
TRBD1,once,TRBV5-6,TRBJ1-1,TGTGCCAGCAGCCTCGGGACAGGGTACACTGAAGCTTTCTTT,CASSLGTGYTEAFF
NA,NA,TRBV5-1,TRBJ2-5,TGCGCCAGCAGCTTCCGCCTAAACCAAGAGACCCAGTACTTC,CASSFRLNQETQYF
NA,NA,TRBV19,TRBJ2-1,TGTGCCAGTAGCTTCCAGGGCTGGGGCAATGAGCAGTTCTTC,CASSFQGWGNEQFF
TRBD1,NA,TRBV30,TRBJ1-5,TGTGCCTGGAGTGATTCGCCAGGGGGGATCTATCAGCCCCAGCATTTT,CAWSDSPGGIYQPQHF
TRBD2,NA,TRBV28,TRBJ2-1,TGTGCCAGCAGTTTAGGGACTAGCGGGAGAAATGAGCAGTTCTTC,CASSLGTSGRNEQFF
NA,NA,TRBV4-3,TRBJ1-2,TGCGCCAGCAGCCAAGAGAGCTTGGGGGCGAACTATGGCTACGCCTTC,CASSQESLGANYGYAF
NA,NA,TRBV5-1,TRBJ2-2,TGCGCCAGCAGACAGGGCGCCGGGGAGCTGTTTTTT,CASRQGAGELFF
TRBD1,NA,TRBV7-6,TRBJ1-1,TGTGCCAGCAGACGATATGACAGGGTCGACACTGAAGCTTTCTTT,CASRRYDRVDTEAFF
NA,NA,TRBV5-1,TRBJ2-1,TGCGCCAGCAGCTTGACAGGGCTTGAGCAGTTCTTC,CASSLTGLEQFF
NA,NA,TRBV15,TRBJ2-7,TGTGCCACCAGCAGAGTGGGGCGTGAGTCCTACGAGCAGTACTTC,CATSRVGRESYEQYF
TRBD1,few,TRBV19,TRBJ1-5,TGTGCCAGTAGTACGACAGGGGAGACTCAGCCCCAGCATTTT,CASSTTGETQPQHF
NA,few,TRBV19,TRBJ1-1,TGTGCCAGTCGCAAAGGAGGGTCCGCTGAAGCTTTCTTT,CASRKGGSAEAFF
NA,NA,TRBV11-2,TRBJ1-6,TGTGCCAGCAGCCCTATACAAGGGGCCCGTCGACCCCTCCACTTT,CASSPIQGARRPLHF
TRBD2,NA,TRBV9,TRBJ2-3,TGTGCCAGCAGCGCCCAATTGCCAGCGGGAATCACAGATACGCAGTATTTT,CASSAQLPAGITDTQYF
TRBD2,NA,TRBV10-1,TRBJ2-1,TGCGCCAGCAGTGAGTCGGCCAGCGGGGGCCGTAATGAGCAGTTCTTC,CASSESASGGRNEQFF
NA,once,TRBV5-6,TRBJ2-7,TGTGCCAGCAGCACCCACCCGGACGAGCAGTACTTC,CASSTHPDEQYF
NA,NA,TRBV5-6,TRBJ1-4,TGTGCCAGCAGCTTGGGCAGGGAAAAACTGTTTTTT,CASSLGREKLFF
NA,once,TRBV7-9,TRBJ1-1,TGTGCCAGCAGCTTAGGCGGGGCTGAAGCTTTCTTT,CASSLGGAEAFF
NA,NA,TRBV27,TRBJ1-1,TGTGCCAGCAGCAGACAGGAGAACACTGAAGCTTTCTTT,CASSRQENTEAFF
NA,NA,TRBV7-2,TRBJ1-2,TGTGCCAGCAGCCCACAGGGAGGGTTTAACTATGGCTACACCTTC,CASSPQGGFNYGYTF
TRBD1,NA,TRBV6-5,TRBJ1-1,TGTGCCAGCAGTCGGACAGGGTTGAACACTGAAGCTTTCTTT,CASSRTGLNTEAFF
TRBD2,NA,TRBV12-5,TRBJ2-2,TGTGCTAGTGGGTTTATACTAGCGGGAGTATCGTCCGGGGAGCTGTTTTTT,CASGFILAGVSSGELFF
NA,few,TRBV19,TRBJ1-3,TGTGCCAGTAGCAGAGACAGCTACTCTGGAAACACCATATATTTT,CASSRDSYSGNTIYF
TRBD1,once,TRBV9,TRBJ1-4,TGTGCCAGCAGCGTGGGACAGCCTAATGAAAAACTGTTTTTT,CASSVGQPNEKLFF
NA,few,TRBV7-9,TRBJ1-2,TGTGCCAGCAGCCCACAGGGTAACTATGGCTACACCTTC,CASSPQGNYGYTF
NA,NA,TRBV5-4,TRBJ2-6,TGTGCCAGCAGCCTAGGGGGTACGACTGGGGCCAACGTCCTGACTTTC,CASSLGGTTGANVLTF
NA,NA,TRBV15,TRBJ1-2,TGTGCCACCAGCAGAGAAACGGGCTATGGCTACACCTTC,CATSRETGYGYTF
NA,NA,TRBV29-1,TRBJ2-7,TGCAGCGTTGTGGGTCAGGACGAGCAGTACTTC,CSVVGQDEQYF
NA,NA,TRBV5-1,TRBJ1-4,TGCGCCAGCAGCTTGGATGCAGGAACCAATGAAAAACTGTTTTTT,CASSLDAGTNEKLFF
NA,NA,TRBV6-5,TRBJ1-1,TGTGCCAGCAGTTACGGGGCAGGCGAAGCTTTCTTT,CASSYGAGEAFF
TRBD1,NA,TRBV2,TRBJ1-1,TGTGCCAGCAGGACAGGGACGGCGAACACTGAAGCTTTCTTT,CASRTGTANTEAFF
NA,NA,TRBV7-9,TRBJ2-1,TGTGCCAGCACCACGCGTACCGGACAGTCATACAATGAGCAGTTCTTC,CASTTRTGQSYNEQFF
NA,NA,TRBV6-5,TRBJ1-6,TGTGCCAGCATTCTACAGGGCGGTTCACCCCTCCACTTT,CASILQGGSPLHF